These 14 T cell receptor beta chains were sequenced from one sample in a study of T cell changes during pregnancy in multiple sclerosis. The assay was immunoSEQ multiplex PCR, and TCRdb's table has in-frame clones only and misses some. The data show fewer than 45,000 clones, about 89% seen once. The sample here was CD4+ T cells from peripheral blood mononuclear cells, taken in the third trimester of pregnancy. The receptors were gathered from a female donor in good health, enrolled as a control in a pregnancy study.

CDR3 sequence (DNA): TGTGCCAGCAACCTCGGGGGGGCTAACGGGGAGCTGTTTTTT. It is translated as CASNLGGANGELFF. The chain recombines TRBV7-9 with TRBJ2-2; 8 bases are shared with TRBD2. Germline V lookup: CDR1 SEHNR, CDR2 FQNEAQ (reference sequence). The CDR3 runs 14 residues. The J segment lost 7 bases and the V segment lost 7 bases, leaving 8 bases of the junction unmatched.

J is TRBJ2-1 and V is TRBV10-1; TRBD2 aligns across 8 bases. CDR1 and CDR2 from the germline V gene are WNHNN and SYGVQD (reference sequence). Unmatched junction bases numbered 15, after V lost 4 bases and J lost 10 bases. There are 16 residues in the CDR3. The CDR3 region is CASSVYGTRGPEEQFF. The CDR3 nucleotides are TGCGCCAGCAGTGTGTATGGGACTAGAGGCCCTGAGGAGCAGTTCTTC.

A few counts support this clone. The chain combines TRBV20-1 with TRBJ2-7, with 9 bases that match TRBD2. With V trimmed by 6 bases and J by 7 bases, 4 bases remained unmatched. The CDR3 sequence is 11 residues long. The germline CDR1 and CDR2 sequences are DFQATT and SNEGSKA (reference sequence). In DNA form, the CDR3 reads TGCAGTGCGCTCCTAGCGGGGGAGCAGTACTTC. This sequence encodes CSALLAGEQYF.

The rearrangement joins TRBV27 to TRBJ2-2; perhaps TRBD1 as D (6 bases). Germline loops: CDR1 MNHEY, CDR2 SMNVEV (reference sequence). Deletions cut 6 bases from V and 1 base from J, with 15 bases between. The CDR3 contains 16 residues. CDR3 bases: TGTGCCAGCAGGCGGATTGGGGGCGAGAACACCGGGGAGCTGTTTTTT. Amino acids: CASRRIGGENTGELFF.

This chain connects TRBV18 to TRBJ1-3, with unresolved D. CDR1 and CDR2 (germline): KGHSH, LQKENI. CDR3 size: 17 residues. V was shortened by 2 bases and J by 0 bases, with 14 bases between the two germline ends. The DNA for the CDR3 is TGTGCCAGCTCACCAACGTACGGGATAACCTCTGGAAACACCATATATTTT. As protein: CASSPTYGITSGNTIYF.

This clone was seen once. One junction end disagrees with the germline gene, perhaps due to a read error. This chain joins TRBV18 and TRBJ2-2; 8 bases map to TRBD1. The CDR3 spans 15 residues. Germline V lookup: CDR1 KGHSH, CDR2 LQKENI. As DNA, the CDR3 is TGTGCCAGCTCACGACAGGGGACGAACGCCGGGGAGCTGTTTTTT. Translating it yields CASSRQGTNAGELFF.

This chain links TRBV29-1 with TRBJ1-1; TRBD1 matches at 8 bases. Germline V CDR1 and CDR2: SQVTM, ANQGSEA. V was pared by 6 bases and J by 8 bases, with 5 bases of the junction left unmatched. CDR3 length: 11 residues. The CDR3 DNA follows: TGCAGCGTAACACGGACAGGGGAAGCTTTCTTT. Residues: CSVTRTGEAFF.

The CDR3: CASSWRGRPQEDTQYF. Written as DNA, the CDR3 is TGTGCCAGCAGCTGGCGGGGCAGGCCCCAGGAGGATACGCAGTATTTT. V gene TRBV5-6 combines with J gene TRBJ2-3; D perhaps matches TRBD2 (6 bases). The V and J ends lost 3 bases and 6 bases respectively, with 20 bases between them. The CDR3 contains 16 residues. CDR1 and CDR2 (germline): SGHDT, YYEEEE.

J is TRBJ2-1 and V is TRBV28, with a weak D call TRBD2 (7 bases). CDR1 is MDHEN, CDR2 SYDVKM, per germline. With 9 bases removed from V and 6 bases from J, the gap between germline ends came to 18 bases. CDR3 length equals 14 residues. CDR3: CASRWGGSPNEQFF. CDR3 coding DNA: TGTGCCAGTCGTTGGGGGGGCAGCCCCAATGAGCAGTTCTTC.

The chain combines TRBV10-1 with TRBJ2-3; no clear D gene. CDR1 and CDR2 from the germline V gene are WNHNN and SYGVQD (reference sequence). V lost 5 bases, J lost 2 bases, and 8 bases lay in between. The CDR3 extends over 13 amino acids. CDR3 DNA sequence: TGCGCCAGCAGTAAACAGACCACAGATACGCAGTATTTT. This gives the protein CASSKQTTDTQYF.

The chain has TRBV6-5 and TRBJ1-2; no definite D call. Germline V gene sequence: CDR1 MNHEY, CDR2 SVGAGI. The CDR3 runs 13 residues. Trimming left V 0 bases short and J 0 bases short, with 2 bases between. The CDR3: CASSYSTNYGYTF. DNA for the CDR3: TGTGCCAGCAGTTACTCCACTAACTATGGCTACACCTTC.

The V and J genes are TRBV19 and TRBJ1-1, with 9 bases matching TRBD1. V trimming: 5 bases; J trimming: 5 bases; junction bases outside the gene matches: 15. This CDR3 spans 17 amino acids. The germline V gene encodes CDR1 LNHDA and CDR2 SQIVND (reference sequence). The CDR3 bases are TGTGCCAGTAGTCTAAAGCCGGGACAGGGAGGGCGAACTGAAGCTTTCTTT. Its translation: CASSLKPGQGGRTEAFF.

V gene TRBV5-6 combines with J gene TRBJ2-7; D is possibly TRBD2 (5 bases). The CDR3 runs to 14 residues. Germline V gene lookup returns CDR1 SGHDT and CDR2 YYEEEE. V was cut by 6 bases and J by 2 bases, with 15 bases left in between. The CDR3 reads CASTPTPGTYEQYF. Written as DNA, the CDR3 is TGTGCCAGCACCCCAACCCCGGGAACCTACGAGCAGTACTTC.

The chain couples TRBV20-1 to TRBJ1-1; TRBD1 might be the D (6 bases). Trimming stripped 7 bases from V and 11 bases from J, with 17 bases between. This CDR3 region has 11 residues. Germline values: CDR1 DFQATT, CDR2 SNEGSKA (reference sequence). The CDR3 loop is CSVRQDVVAFF. The CDR3, as DNA: TGCAGTGTCCGACAGGACGTAGTTGCTTTCTTT.